This TCR beta chain was captured in a study of cytomegalovirus exposure and HLA in healthy donors. The PCR employed 60 Vbeta primers together with 13 Jbeta primers. Assay: immunoSEQ multiplex PCR; the TCRdb copy retains only in-frame clones and omits some. The data contain 75,000 to 95,000 clones, about 77% of them singletons. Whole-study results and caveats: Later analysis suggested links between common viral pathogens and several top significant clusters. Differences between HLA loci emerged in a later analysis of TCR association rates, with DRB1 most and HLA-C fewest.

Remarks on this clone: The antigen remains undetermined.

The CDR3 totals 14 residues. Looked up from germline, CDR1 is LNHDA and CDR2 is SQIVND (reference sequence). Trimming left V 7 bases short and J 1 base short, with 11 bases between. This receptor was obtained from a male donor in good health and CMV-seropositive. The chain is built from TRBV19 and TRBJ2-1, with D maybe TRBD2 (6 bases). The specimen was PBMCs. This chain's CDR3 is CASMSGGSYNEQFF. CDR3 sequence (DNA): TGTGCCAGTATGTCCGGGGGATCCTACAATGAGCAGTTCTTC.